A single T cell receptor (beta chain) is shown here with its context. The antigen is undetermined. These data are taken from a study of shared clonotypes between healthy human individuals. Positive CCR7 selection of CD45RO-negative cells yielded the naive CD8 cells, and terminally differentiated effector memory CD45RA+ cells were excluded. General study results and limits: In general, naive subsets displayed greater estimated richness than memory subsets did. Clonotypes shared by all four donors outscored non-shared clonotypes in generation probability.

Germline CDR1 and CDR2: SEHNR and FQNEAQ (reference sequence). V was pared by 5 bases and J by 4 bases, with 14 bases between. The CDR3 sequence is 15 residues long. Per the study methods: ImmunoSEQ only sent back junction sequences with no quality scores, so filtering was done differently. Sequencing used immunoSEQ multiplex PCR; TCRdb keeps in-frame clones, though not all of them. That table supplies the V and J calls and clone size; D and trimming were determined from the DNA. The data show about 2.2 million clones, with roughly 91% seen just once and around 1.7% held by the top ten. The source is a man aged 18 to 30 in good health. Some clones in this sample may be carry-over from other donors' samples. Sequenced sample: naive CD8+ T cells from PBMCs. The genes are TRBV7-9 and TRBJ2-2, with D perhaps matching TRBD1 (6 bases). This CDR3 reads CASSREGTTTGELFF. The CDR3 DNA sequence: TGTGCCAGCAGCCGCGAGGGGACAACCACCGGGGAGCTGTTTTTT.